Below, 3 T cell receptor beta chains from the same sample are listed, as sequenced in a study of blood T cell repertoires in COVID-19. The repertoire was sequenced with immunoSEQ multiplex PCR; TCRdb's copy has only in-frame clones and lacks some. Altogether 150,000 to 200,000 clones are present, roughly 89% being singletons, with the ten largest covering 3.7%. The source material was peripheral blood. The origin of the receptors is a man aged 18-30 years with active or convalescent COVID-19.

The J gene is TRBJ1-1, the V gene TRBV30, with 7 bases aligning to TRBD1. CDR1 and CDR2 from the germline V gene are GTSNPN and SVGIG (reference sequence). The trim removed 3 bases at V and 13 bases at J, leaving 11 bases unmatched. The CDR3 spans 12 residues. In DNA form, the CDR3 reads TGTGCCTGGAGCCCCGGACAGGACTCTAATTTCTTT. It yields the protein CAWSPGQDSNFF.

The V and J genes are TRBV3-1 (or the pseudogene TRBV3-2) and TRBJ2-2; D ambiguous. V lost 3 bases to trimming and J lost 4 bases, with 3 bases between them. Germline loops: CDR1 LGHDT, CDR2 YNNKEL (reference sequence). This CDR3 has 12 amino acids. The CDR3 spells CASSQSTGELFF. In DNA, the CDR3 is TGTGCCAGCAGCCAGAGCACCGGGGAGCTGTTTTTT.

The chain recombines TRBV27 with TRBJ1-1; possible D gene TRBD1, 5 bases. In germline, CDR1 is MNHEY, CDR2 SMNVEV (reference sequence). The V end lost 2 bases, the J end lost 6 bases, and 13 bases lay between the germline ends. The CDR3 totals 14 residues. CDR3 in amino acids: CASSLQGWSAEAFF. The CDR3 nucleotides read TGTGCCAGCAGTTTACAGGGTTGGAGCGCTGAAGCTTTCTTT.